The sequence of this T cell receptor beta chain was determined in a study of shared clonotypes between healthy human individuals. Worth noting for this clone: Its matching antigen is unknown.

Memory CD4+ cells were the fraction left after CD45RA+ naive selection. Study conclusions and caveats: Generation probability values for non-shared clonotypes were lower than those for clonotypes shared by all four donors.

This CDR3 contains 14 residues. From germline, CDR1 is SGHRS and CDR2 YFSETQ. V lost 2 bases and J lost 7, with 13 bases in between. Deep-level assay runs were performed. Splitting of each subset's genomic DNA was done evenly across several immunoSEQ plates. Only in-frame clones appear in the TCRdb table, and some are missing; sequencing was by immunoSEQ multiplex PCR. The table includes approximately 2.5 million clones, roughly 93% detected once. The TCR sequence derives from a young man in good health. Some clones in this sample may be carry-over from other donors' samples. The chain uses TRBV5-1 and TRBJ2-1; D unclear. Input material: naive CD4+ T cells from PBMCs. Subset of the sample: CD45RA+ positively selected. CDR3 in DNA: TGCGCCAGCAGCTTTCCCGAATCTTCTAATGAGCAGTTCTTC. Translating gives CASSFPESSNEQFF. The variable domain in full, completed from reference TRBV5-1 and TRBJ2-1, reads KAGVTQTPRYLIKTRGQQVTLSCSPISGHRSVSWYQQTPGQGLQFLFEYFSETQRNKGNFPGRFSGRQFSNSRSEMNVSTLELGDSALYLCASSFPESSNEQFFGPGTRLTVL.